This section outlines one T cell receptor beta chain sequence together with its context. The antigen remains unidentified. Likely unrecorded immune exposures existed in these nominally healthy donors. V was cut by 4 bases and J by 3 bases, with 10 bases left in between. Germline CDR1 is MNHNS and CDR2 is SASEGT. This CDR3 is 13 amino acids long. The entry originates in a study of cytomegalovirus exposure and HLA in healthy donors. Study-level points and caveats: The study dropped some indistinguishable V segments, TRBV6-2 and TRBV6-3 among them. Previous analysis showed most TCR beta V segments were productive about 87% or about 30% of the time.

Primers included in the PCR were 60 Vbeta and 13 Jbeta primers. The data were produced by immunoSEQ multiplex PCR, yet TCRdb's version contains in-frame clones alone and is incomplete. The table records 200,000 or so clones, nearly 80% of them present only once. The chain combines TRBV6-1 with TRBJ2-7; no definite D call. The TCR was taken from a young woman in good health and CMV-seropositive. The sequenced sample was PBMCs. The CDR3 sequence is CASSARVGYEQYF. The CDR3, as DNA: TGTGCCAGCAGTGCCCGGGTTGGCTACGAGCAGTACTTC.